This passage covers 9 T cell receptor beta chains from one sample sequenced in a study of PD-L1 blockade in urothelial cancer. Here immunoSEQ multiplex PCR was the method, and the copy in TCRdb shows in-frame clones only, minus some. This sample has tens of thousands of clones, with 87% found just once. The sequenced sample was PBMCs, obtained around atezolizumab (anti-PD-L1) treatment. The receptor source for this set is a man aged 45-60 years with urothelial cancer.

V gene TRBV27 combines with J gene TRBJ2-7; D is perhaps TRBD1 (6 bases). Trimming pared 6 bases from V and 3 bases from J, leaving 12 bases between. Germline CDR1 MNHEY, CDR2 SMNVEV (reference sequence). This CDR3 is 13 amino acids long. CDR3 amino acids: CASSNTGNYEQYF. The CDR3 DNA reads TGTGCCAGCAGCAATACAGGGAACTACGAGCAGTACTTC.

Only a few counts were recorded for this clone. The chain has TRBV7-3 and TRBJ2-1; 7 nucleotides line up with TRBD2. The CDR3 contains 16 residues. Germline V gene sequence: CDR1 SGHTA, CDR2 FQGTGA. Trimming cost V 4 bases and J 0 bases; bases outside gene matches: 6. DNA of the CDR3: TGTGCCAGCAGCTCCCCAGCGGGGAGCTCCTACAATGAGCAGTTCTTC. It translates to CASSSPAGSSYNEQFF.

The V gene is TRBV12-2, the J gene TRBJ1-4; no check of the table's D call, TRBD1, against the DNA was made. TRBV12-2 is a pseudogene. The CDR3 sequence is 16 residues long. The CDR3, as DNA: TGTGCAAGTCGCCCGGTTCTTAGGGGCTTTTGGGAAAAACTGTTTTTT. Its translation is CASRPVLRGFWEKLFF.

The chain joins TRBV5-6 to TRBJ1-1; 9 bases match TRBD1. CDR3 length: 15 amino acids. Germline lookup yields CDR1 SGHDT and CDR2 YYEEEE. V dropped 2 bases and J dropped 3; count of bases not matched to a gene: 5. The CDR3 protein is CASSLEQGAYTEAFF. The CDR3 DNA follows: TGTGCCAGCAGCTTAGAACAGGGGGCTTACACTGAAGCTTTCTTT.

The rearrangement joins TRBV30 to TRBJ2-5; 10 positions match TRBD2. Germline V gene data show CDR1 as GTSNPN and CDR2 as SVGIG (reference sequence). V trimming: 3 bases; J trimming: 4 bases; junction bases outside the gene matches: 8. CDR3 length: 15 amino acids. The CDR3 loop reads CAWRKREGQGETQYF. CDR3 sequence (DNA): TGTGCCTGGAGGAAGCGGGAGGGCCAGGGAGAGACCCAGTACTTC.

The chain recombines TRBV2 with TRBJ2-1; no definite D call. The germline CDR1 and CDR2 sequences are SNHLY and FYNNEI. The CDR3 has 11 residues. Trimming pared 3 bases from V and 8 bases from J, leaving 5 bases between. The CDR3 is CASSDFDEQFF. The DNA of the CDR3 is TGTGCCAGCAGTGATTTCGATGAGCAGTTCTTC. Full variable domain (outside the CDR3, taken from reference TRBV2 and TRBJ2-1): EPEVTQTPSHQVTQMGQEVILRCVPISNHLYFYWYRQILGQKVEFLVSFYNNEISEKSEIFDDQFSVERPDGSNFTLKIRSTKLEDSAMYFCASSDFDEQFFGPGTRLTVL.

V usage is TRBV14 and J usage is TRBJ1-3; D is perhaps TRBD1 (5 bases). The germline CDR1 and CDR2 sequences are SGHDN and FVKESK. This CDR3 contains 16 residues. Trimming took 4 bases from V and 4 from J, leaving 17 bases between them. CDR3 in DNA: TGTGCCAGCAGCCCCGGGGGAGCTCTCTCGGGAAACACCATATATTTT. It is translated as CASSPGGALSGNTIYF.

The chain employs TRBV7-8 and TRBJ2-3; D unresolved. Trimming took 3 bases from V and 3 from J, leaving 13 bases between them. This CDR3 region has 15 residues. Germline CDR1 reads SGHVS; CDR2 reads FQNEAQ. The CDR3 DNA reads TGTGCCAGCAGCTTGAGTTCATTTAATACAGATACGCAGTATTTT. As protein: CASSLSSFNTDTQYF. Combining the CDR3 with reference TRBV7-8 and TRBJ2-3 gives the whole variable domain GAGVSQSPRYKVAKRGQDVALRCDPISGHVSLFWYQQALGQGPEFLTYFQNEAQLDKSGLPSDRFFAERPEGSVSTLKIQRTQQEDSAVYLCASSLSSFNTDTQYFGPGTRLTVL.

The chain couples TRBV19 to TRBJ2-2, with TRBD1 matching over 12 bases. The ends lost 5 bases at V and 4 bases at J; junction bases unmatched: 8. Germline V gene lookup returns CDR1 LNHDA and CDR2 SQIVND (reference sequence). The CDR3 has 17 residues. The CDR3 DNA is TGTGCCAGTAGTGCTCCGGGACAGGGGGCAAGCACCGGGGAGCTGTTTTTT. It codes for CASSAPGQGASTGELFF. The whole variable domain, remainder taken from reference TRBV19 and TRBJ2-2, is DGGITQSPKYLFRKEGQNVTLSCEQNLNHDAMYWYRQDPGQGLRLIYYSQIVNDFQKGDIAEGYSVSREKKESFPLTVTSAQKNPTAFYLCASSAPGQGASTGELFFGEGSRLTVL.